One sample yielded the 28 T cell receptor beta chains listed below, sequenced in a study of blood T cell repertoires in COVID-19 (dated by TCRdb to 2020 to 2021). The library was produced with the immunoSEQ multiplex PCR assay. TCRdb took this table from immuneACCESS and kept in-frame rearrangements with V and J called. Such tables lack part of the clones; where checked against another copy, unresolved V genes explain under half of the gap, and the rest is unexplained. Counted in this sample were a few hundred thousand clones; roughly 84% of them appeared once. Around 3.7% of the sample is taken by the ten largest. The sequenced sample consisted of PBMCs or T cells enriched from blood (not recorded which). The receptors come from a man aged 50 to 59 who had recovered from COVID-19.

The rearrangement uses TRBV7-8 and TRBJ2-1; D is uncertain. V shed 3 bases and J shed 6 bases, with 9 bases lying between them. The germline V gene has CDR1 SGHVS and CDR2 FQNEAQ. The length of the CDR3 is 13 residues. The CDR3 nucleotides read TGTGCCAGCAGCTTGCGTCCTGCCAATGAGCAGTTCTTC. It encodes CASSLRPANEQFF.

This clone was detected only once. The chain joins TRBV6-2 or TRBV6-3 to TRBJ2-7; D is uncertain. The CDR3 has 11 amino acids. Trimming stripped 0 bases from V and 7 bases from J, with 4 bases between. Germline V lookup: CDR1 MNHEY, CDR2 SVGEGT. The CDR3 here is CASSYSSEQYF. Here the CDR3 DNA reads TGTGCCAGCAGTTACTCGAGTGAGCAGTACTTC.

The rearrangement links TRBV7-3 to TRBJ2-3; D is unresolved. The CDR3 is 13 residues long. Trimming took off 0 bases at V and 5 bases at J, with 6 bases between the two ends. CDR1 SGHTA and CDR2 FQGTGA come from the germline V gene. CDR3: CASSLTGGDTQYF. For the CDR3, the DNA is TGTGCCAGCAGCTTAACTGGCGGAGATACGCAGTATTTT.

This rearrangement joins TRBV5-1 to TRBJ1-3; 8 bases map to TRBD1. CDR3 length equals 15 residues. Per germline, CDR1 SGHRS and CDR2 YFSETQ. V gave up 4 bases and J gave up 2 bases; unmatched junction bases: 5. The CDR3 spells CASSLRQGTGNTIYF. CDR3 sequence (DNA): TGCGCCAGCAGCCTTAGACAGGGGACTGGAAACACCATATATTTT.

V usage is TRBV11-3 and J usage is TRBJ2-3; D unresolved. Germline CDR1 is SGHNT and CDR2 is YENEEA. The CDR3 totals 15 residues. Deletions cut 0 bases from V and 0 bases from J, with 7 bases between. Here the CDR3 DNA reads TGTGCCAGCAGCTTAGATTGGCAGAGCACAGATACGCAGTATTTT. Translation: CASSLDWQSTDTQYF.

J is TRBJ1-3 and V is TRBV7-9; D remains unclear. The germline CDR1 and CDR2 sequences are SEHNR and FQNEAQ (reference sequence). The V end was cut by 0 bases, the J end by 0 bases, with 3 bases between. The CDR3 length is 14 residues. The CDR3 loop reads CASSLANSGNTIYF. CDR3 nucleotides: TGTGCCAGCAGCTTAGCCAACTCTGGAAACACCATATATTTT.

The chain uses TRBV3-1 (or the pseudogene TRBV3-2) and TRBJ1-2, with 10 bases aligning to TRBD1. CDR3 length: 14 residues. The germline CDR1 and CDR2 sequences are LGHDT and YNNKEL (reference sequence). With V trimmed by 5 bases and J by 8 bases, 8 bases remained unmatched. The CDR3 loop reads CASSSNPGQGGYTF. In DNA form, the CDR3 reads TGTGCCAGCAGCTCGAATCCGGGACAGGGGGGCTACACCTTC.

The CDR3 coding sequence is TGTGCCAGCAGCGTCGCTCCGGGGGATGAAGCTTTCTTT. Its protein product is CASSVAPGDEAFF. V gene TRBV9 combines with J gene TRBJ1-1, with D possibly being TRBD1 (5 bases). The CDR3 consists of 13 residues. Germline loops: CDR1 SGDLS, CDR2 YYNGEE. V dropped 2 bases and J dropped 7 bases, with 12 bases sitting between them.

V usage is TRBV9 and J usage is TRBJ1-2; D not resolved. The CDR3 has 12 residues. V lost 4 bases, J lost 5 bases, and 9 bases lay in between. Germline-derived CDR1 and CDR2 are SGDLS and YYNGEE. The CDR3 loop is CASSPRFYGYTF. For the CDR3, the DNA is TGTGCCAGCAGCCCCCGGTTTTATGGCTACACCTTC.

This chain joins TRBV5-1 and TRBJ1-4, with D possibly TRBD1 on 5 matching bases. This CDR3 contains 15 residues. Per germline, CDR1 SGHRS and CDR2 YFSETQ. V shed 0 bases and J shed 9 bases, with 15 bases lying between them. CDR3 protein: CASSLEGAQPKKLFF. CDR3 bases: TGCGCCAGCAGCTTGGAAGGGGCGCAACCGAAAAAACTGTTTTTT.

The gene calls are TRBV6-2 or TRBV6-3 and TRBJ1-2, with D perhaps matching TRBD1 (6 bases). Germline V gene sequence: CDR1 MNHEY, CDR2 SVGEGT. Deletions cut 4 bases from V and 7 bases from J, with 10 bases between. The CDR3 is 12 amino acids. The CDR3 loop reads CASSSTGSGYTF. CDR3 sequence (DNA): TGTGCCAGCAGTTCGACAGGCTCTGGCTACACCTTC.

The chain joins TRBV7-9 to TRBJ1-5; TRBD1 might be the D (6 bases). The length of the CDR3 is 16 residues. Germline assignment: CDR1 SEHNR and CDR2 FQNEAQ (reference sequence). The V end lost 5 bases, the J end lost 2 bases, and 16 bases lay between the germline ends. The CDR3 nucleotides are TGTGCCAGCAGCCTGGACAGTTCGGGCGGCAATCAGCCCCAGCATTTT. The encoded protein is CASSLDSSGGNQPQHF.

This clone occurred once. The chain uses TRBV2 and TRBJ2-7; the D gene is possibly TRBD2 (6 bases). This CDR3 has 13 amino acids. CDR1 SNHLY and CDR2 FYNNEI come from the germline V gene. Trimming cost V 6 bases and J 7 bases, with 16 bases left between them. The CDR3: CASRWGVVKEQYF. The CDR3 nucleotides read TGTGCCAGCAGGTGGGGGGTTGTTAAGGAGCAGTACTTC. The whole variable domain, remainder taken from reference TRBV2 and TRBJ2-7, is EPEVTQTPSHQVTQMGQEVILRCVPISNHLYFYWYRQILGQKVEFLVSFYNNEISEKSEIFDDQFSVERPDGSNFTLKIRSTKLEDSAMYFCASRWGVVKEQYFGPGTRLTVT.

This chain uses TRBV11-3 with TRBJ1-1, with unresolved D. V was pared by 0 bases and J by 3 bases, with 8 bases between. Germline CDR1 reads SGHNT; CDR2 reads YENEEA. This CDR3 contains 14 residues. The CDR3, as DNA: TGTGCCAGCAGCTTAGAAACGAGGGACACTGAAGCTTTCTTT. Translated, it gives CASSLETRDTEAFF.

The rearrangement uses TRBV5-1 and TRBJ2-5; the match to TRBD2 covers 7 bases. Losses at the gene ends were 4 bases for V and 3 bases for J; bases not matched to a gene: 9. The length of the CDR3 is 15 residues. CDR1 SGHRS and CDR2 YFSETQ come from the germline V gene. For the CDR3, the DNA is TGCGCCAGCAGCCCCGACCTAGCGGAGAAAGAGACCCAGTACTTC. It encodes CASSPDLAEKETQYF.

The chain recombines TRBV5-4 with TRBJ2-5, with D possibly matching TRBD1 (6 bases). The CDR3 totals 15 residues. Germline V gene lookup returns CDR1 SGHNT and CDR2 YYREEE (reference sequence). Deletions cut 0 bases from V and 0 bases from J, with 9 bases between. The CDR3 sequence is CASSLAGHYQETQYF. CDR3 DNA sequence: TGTGCCAGCAGCTTGGCGGGACACTACCAAGAGACCCAGTACTTC.

The CDR3 region has the DNA TGTGCCAGCAGTTTAGGGGACAGGGGCACTGAAGCTTTCTTT. It is translated as CASSLGDRGTEAFF. The chain employs TRBV28 and TRBJ1-1; TRBD1 aligns across 10 bases. This CDR3 region has 14 residues. Unmatched junction bases numbered 1, after V lost 2 bases and J lost 4 bases. In germline, CDR1 is MDHEN, CDR2 SYDVKM.

The V gene is TRBV6-5, the J gene TRBJ1-1; 9 bases align to TRBD1. The germline CDR1 and CDR2 sequences are MNHEY and SVGAGI. J lost 1 base, V lost 9 bases, and 3 bases had no gene match. The CDR3 runs 13 residues. In DNA form, the CDR3 reads TGTGCCAGTCAGGGACAGGGGAACACTGAAGCTTTCTTT. Protein: CASQGQGNTEAFF.

This chain links TRBV28 with TRBJ2-7; the D gene is possibly TRBD1 (5 bases). V shed 5 bases and J shed 0 bases, with 14 bases lying between them. CDR3 length: 15 residues. Germline V lookup: CDR1 MDHEN, CDR2 SYDVKM. The CDR3 coding sequence is TGTGCCAGCAGTGGTCCAGGGTCGTTCTCCTACGAGCAGTACTTC. Protein product: CASSGPGSFSYEQYF. The full variable domain, its missing parts supplied by reference TRBV28 and TRBJ2-7, is DVKVTQSSRYLVKRTGEKVFLECVQDMDHENMFWYRQDPGLGLRLIYFSYDVKMKEKGDIPEGYSVSREKKERFSLILESASTNQTSMYLCASSGPGSFSYEQYFGPGTRLTVT.

The V call is TRBV6-1, the J call TRBJ1-2, with D possibly being TRBD1 (6 bases). Per the germline V gene, CDR1 is MNHNS and CDR2 is SASEGT. This CDR3 spans 15 amino acids. V dropped 3 bases and J dropped 3 bases, with 14 bases sitting between them. The CDR3 sequence is CASSETAGEYYGYTF. The CDR3, as DNA: TGTGCCAGCAGTGAGACGGCAGGGGAATACTATGGCTACACCTTC.

The V call is TRBV19, the J call TRBJ2-3; TRBD1 matches 7 bases. CDR3 length equals 13 residues. CDR1 LNHDA and CDR2 SQIVND come from the germline V gene (reference sequence). Trimming removed 9 bases from V and 3 bases from J; junction bases left unmatched: 6. The CDR3, as DNA: TGTGCCAGCCTTGCACAGGGGACAGATACGCAGTATTTT. Amino acids: CASLAQGTDTQYF.

The rearrangement links TRBV10-2 to TRBJ1-4; 9 positions match TRBD1. CDR3 size: 12 residues. V dropped 8 bases and J dropped 7; count of bases not matched to a gene: 2. CDR1 and CDR2 (germline): WSHSY, SAAADI. The CDR3 spells CASGTGFEKLFF. The CDR3 DNA sequence: TGCGCCAGCGGGACAGGGTTTGAAAAACTGTTTTTT.

The CDR3 DNA is TGCGCCAGCAGCCAAGAAGGACTAGCGGCTAAGGATACGCAGTATTTT. This gives the protein CASSQEGLAAKDTQYF. V and J are TRBV4-1 and TRBJ2-3, with TRBD2 identical over 10 bases. With 0 bases clipped from V and 6 bases from J, the junction kept 6 bases outside the gene matches. The CDR3 runs to 16 residues. Per germline, CDR1 MGHRA and CDR2 YSYEKL.

The V call is TRBV5-1, the J call TRBJ1-1, with no clear D. The CDR3 sequence is 13 residues long. Deletions cut 5 bases from V and 2 bases from J, with 10 bases between. CDR1 and CDR2 (germline): SGHRS, YFSETQ. As DNA, the CDR3 is TGCGCCAGCAGAAGGGAGGGTAACACTGAAGCTTTCTTT. Translating it yields CASRREGNTEAFF.

The rearrangement links TRBV7-3 to TRBJ2-3; a possible D gene is TRBD2 (5 bases). The V and J ends lost 2 bases and 2 bases respectively, with 11 bases between them. Germline loops: CDR1 SGHTA, CDR2 FQGTGA. The CDR3 contains 15 residues. The CDR3 loop reads CASSLLGGSTDTQYF. CDR3 bases: TGTGCCAGCAGCTTACTTGGCGGGTCCACAGATACGCAGTATTTT.

This clone was recorded once. The rearrangement links TRBV19 to TRBJ1-1; 10 bases map to TRBD1. There are 14 residues in the CDR3. The J segment lost 3 bases and the V segment lost 3 bases, leaving 1 base of the junction unmatched. Germline CDR1 is LNHDA and CDR2 is SQIVND (reference sequence). The CDR3 sequence is CASSIGTGDTEAFF. CDR3 nucleotide sequence: TGTGCCAGTAGTATCGGGACAGGGGACACTGAAGCTTTCTTT.

The J gene is TRBJ1-1, the V gene TRBV4-2, with D perhaps TRBD1 (5 bases). Germline CDR1 LGHNA, CDR2 YNFKEQ. The V end was cut by 4 bases, the J end by 7 bases, with 16 bases between. The CDR3 consists of 14 residues. The CDR3 sequence: CASSPFGPRDEAFF. DNA of the CDR3: TGTGCCAGCAGCCCCTTCGGACCCAGGGATGAAGCTTTCTTT.

The rearrangement links TRBV25-1 to TRBJ2-7; 11 bases are shared with TRBD1. V dropped 4 bases and J dropped 7; count of bases not matched to a gene: 9. Germline V gives CDR1 MGHDK, CDR2 SYGVNS. The CDR3 runs to 15 residues. CDR3 protein: CASSGLGQGAKEQYF. DNA of the CDR3: TGTGCCAGCAGTGGATTAGGACAGGGGGCTAAAGAGCAGTACTTC.